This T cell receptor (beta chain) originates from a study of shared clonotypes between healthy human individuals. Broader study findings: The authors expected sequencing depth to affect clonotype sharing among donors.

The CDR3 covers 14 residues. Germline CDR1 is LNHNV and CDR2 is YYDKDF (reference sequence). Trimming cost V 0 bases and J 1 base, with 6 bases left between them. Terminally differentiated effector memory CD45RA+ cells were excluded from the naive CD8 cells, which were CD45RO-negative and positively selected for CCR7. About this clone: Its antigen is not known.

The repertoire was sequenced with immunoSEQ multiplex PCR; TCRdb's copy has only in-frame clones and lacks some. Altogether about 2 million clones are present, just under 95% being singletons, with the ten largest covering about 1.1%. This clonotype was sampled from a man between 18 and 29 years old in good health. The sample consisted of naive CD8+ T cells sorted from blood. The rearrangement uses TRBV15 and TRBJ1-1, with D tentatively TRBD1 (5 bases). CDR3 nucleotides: TGTGCCACCAGCAGAGAAAGGGGGAACACTGAAGCTTTCTTT. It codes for CATSRERGNTEAFF. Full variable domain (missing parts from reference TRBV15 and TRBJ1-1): DAMVIQNPRYQVTQFGKPVTLSCSQTLNHNVMYWYQQKSSQAPKLLFHYYDKDFNNEADTPDNFQSRRPNTSFCFLDIRSPGLGDTAMYLCATSRERGNTEAFFGQGTRLTVV.